The source of this T cell receptor beta chain is a study of cytomegalovirus exposure and HLA in healthy donors. The PCR contained 60 Vbeta and 13 Jbeta primers. Sequencing was performed with immunoSEQ multiplex PCR; in TCRdb, only in-frame clones are kept and a portion is missing. In the table there are about 160,000 clones, about 85% of which are singletons. The source material was PBMCs. The TCR comes from a man between 18 and 35 years old in good health and CMV-seronegative.

The CDR3 DNA reads as TGTGCCAGCAGCTTACTAGCGGGGGCCTACAATGAGCAGTTCTTC. Translating gives CASSLLAGAYNEQFF. This chain connects TRBV7-3 to TRBJ2-1, with 10 bases aligning to TRBD2. This CDR3 has 15 amino acids. In germline, CDR1 is SGHTA, CDR2 FQGTGA. With V trimmed by 2 bases and J by 2 bases, 0 bases remained unmatched. Combining the CDR3 with reference TRBV7-3 and TRBJ2-1 gives the whole variable domain GAGVSQTPSNKVTEKGKYVELRCDPISGHTALYWYRQSLGQGPEFLIYFQGTGAADDSGLPNDRFFAVRPEGSVSTLKIQRTERGDSAVYLCASSLLAGAYNEQFFGPGTRLTVL.